This entry lists 30 T cell receptor beta chains sequenced from one sample in a study of vaccination and CD4 T cells after COVID-19. This sample's treatment: approximately nine-day PBMC culture with coronavirus spike peptide pools or control peptides (ViraFEST assay). CD4+ T cells that came from the unexposed donor were collected before the COVID-19 pandemic (2011-2018). These receptors' targets are unknown. The Oncomine TCR Beta short-read assay generated sequence data from the DNA of cultured CD4+ T cells. It was cultured CD4+ T cells from which genomic DNA was extracted. TCRdb reprocessed the PCR reads via MiXCR and lists one record per CDR3 protein. Here the sample spans 10,000 or so distinct CDR3 sequences, roughly 35% being singletons. The sample taken for sequencing was CD4+ T cells from blood, cultured in vitro. All receptors derive from a human donor in good health.

This sequence joins TRBV11-1 and TRBJ2-1; 9 bases align to TRBD1. Germline V gene sequence: CDR1 SGHAT, CDR2 FQDESV (reference sequence). The CDR3 consists of 15 residues. Trimming took 6 bases from V and 4 from J; bases not matched to a gene: 7. The CDR3 bases are TGTGCCAGCAGTAGGCCGGGACAGGGATACAATGAGCAGTTCTTC. This codes for CASSRPGQGYNEQFF.

This chain links TRBV6-2 or TRBV6-3 with TRBJ2-5, with D hard to call. The length of the CDR3 is 12 residues. V was cut by 8 bases and J by 2 bases, with 9 bases left in between. CDR1 is MNHEY and CDR2 is SVGEGT in the germline V gene. Written as DNA, the CDR3 is TGTGCCAGCTCCATTTCACAAGAGACCCAGTACTTC. Translated: CASSISQETQYF.

This clonotype came up a few times. The rearrangement uses TRBV6-2 or TRBV6-3 and TRBJ1-5; perhaps TRBD1 as D (5 bases). This CDR3 is built from 15 residues. In germline, CDR1 is MNHEY, CDR2 SVGEGT. Trimming removed 6 bases from V and 1 base from J, with 13 bases in between. CDR3 DNA sequence: TGTGCCAGCAGGACCTCTGGGGGGAGCAATCAGCCCCAGCATTTT. Translated, it gives CASRTSGGSNQPQHF.

V gene TRBV20-1 combines with J gene TRBJ1-6, with D possibly being TRBD1 (6 bases). CDR1 DFQATT and CDR2 SNEGSKA come from the germline V gene (reference sequence). Trimming removed 4 bases from V and 7 bases from J, with 11 bases in between. The CDR3 consists of 13 residues. The CDR3 DNA is TGCAGTGCTACGGACAGTGGGAATTCACCCCTCCACTTT. It is translated as CSATDSGNSPLHF.

This clonotype was seen more than once but under ten times. The CDR3 is CASSFGQGRSYEQYF. The CDR3, as DNA: TGTGCCAGCAGCTTTGGCCAGGGACGATCCTACGAGCAGTACTTC. V usage is TRBV7-2 and J usage is TRBJ2-7; either TRBD1 or TRBD2 may supply D (5 bases each). Trimming took 3 bases from V and 1 from J, leaving 13 bases between them. The CDR3 spans 15 residues. CDR1 is SGHTA, CDR2 FQGNSA, per germline.

The J gene is TRBJ1-1, the V gene TRBV20-1; 10 bases fit TRBD1. CDR3 length: 17 residues. The trim removed 4 bases at V and 0 bases at J, leaving 11 bases unmatched. CDR1 is DFQATT and CDR2 is SNEGSKA in the germline V gene (reference sequence). The CDR3 DNA reads as TGCAGTGCTACGAATCGGGGACAGGGGCGCATGAACACTGAAGCTTTCTTT. Protein: CSATNRGQGRMNTEAFF.

This clonotype was observed a handful of times. The rearrangement joins TRBV24-1 to TRBJ2-3; 7 bases align to TRBD2. This CDR3 has 11 amino acids. V lost 9 bases to trimming and J lost 9 bases; unmatched junction nucleotides: 5. The germline V gene has CDR1 KGHDR and CDR2 SFDVKD. The CDR3 DNA reads as TGTGCCACCGAGGGCGGGGGAACGCAGTATTTT. Its translation is CATEGGGTQYF.

This clonotype was detected only a few times. V and J are TRBV19 and TRBJ1-5, with unresolved D. CDR1 is LNHDA, CDR2 SQIVND, per germline (reference sequence). The CDR3 runs to 13 residues. V was trimmed by 10 bases and J by 0 bases, leaving 10 bases between them. This CDR3 reads CATSVSSNQPQHF. The CDR3 DNA sequence: TGTGCCACCTCGGTGTCTAGCAATCAGCCCCAGCATTTT.

In this sample, this clonotype turned up a few times. The junction departs from the called germline gene at one end, perhaps through a read error. The CDR3 loop reads CASREGLSNQPQHF. CDR3 nucleotides: TGTGCCAGCAGGGAAGGGTTGAGCAATCAGCCCCAGCATTTT. This rearrangement joins TRBV2 to TRBJ1-5; D remains unclear. The V gene's germline CDR1 is SNHLY and CDR2 FYNNEI. This CDR3 region has 14 residues.

This clonotype was observed once. The chain carries TRBV29-1 and TRBJ1-2; 12 bases are shared with TRBD1. V shed 6 bases, J shed 4 bases, and the junction held 9 bases outside the gene matches. The CDR3 runs to 15 residues. The germline V gene has CDR1 SQVTM and CDR2 ANQGSEA. Here the CDR3 reads CSVRLGTGGGYGYTF. CDR3 sequence (DNA): TGCAGCGTCCGATTAGGGACAGGGGGCGGCTATGGCTACACCTTC.

This clonotype is labeled medium-sized. The chain is built from TRBV15 and TRBJ1-1; possibly TRBD1 for D (5 bases). Looked up from germline, CDR1 is LNHNV and CDR2 is YYDKDF (reference sequence). With 0 bases removed from V and 4 bases from J, the gap between germline ends came to 15 bases. There are 16 residues in the CDR3. The CDR3 sequence: CATSRDGFGRATEAFF. As DNA, the CDR3 is TGTGCCACCAGCAGAGATGGGTTTGGCAGGGCCACTGAAGCTTTCTTT.

The chain is built from TRBV7-9 and TRBJ2-1; 10 positions match TRBD1. The CDR3 runs to 15 residues. The trim removed 1 base at V and 10 bases at J, leaving 7 bases unmatched. Germline V CDR1 and CDR2: SEHNR, FQNEAQ (reference sequence). The CDR3 DNA is TGTGCCAGCAGCTTAGTACGGGACAGGGGTGTGGAGCAGTTCTTC. It encodes CASSLVRDRGVEQFF.

This clonotype was counted a few times. The chain recombines TRBV20-1 with TRBJ2-1; D possibly matches TRBD1 or TRBD2 (6 bases each). V was trimmed by 6 bases and J by 8 bases, leaving 11 bases between them. The CDR3 runs 11 residues. Germline assignment: CDR1 DFQATT and CDR2 SNEGSKA (reference sequence). This chain's CDR3 is CSAEGGDEQFF. The CDR3 DNA reads as TGCAGTGCCGAGGGGGGCGATGAGCAGTTCTTC.

This clonotype was seen a few times. The chain is built from TRBV24-1 and TRBJ2-7, with 11 bases fitting TRBD2. This CDR3 contains 17 residues. Germline values: CDR1 KGHDR, CDR2 SFDVKD. With 6 bases clipped from V and 1 base from J, the junction kept 10 bases outside the gene matches. This CDR3 is CATSTPPGTSGSYEQYF. As DNA, the CDR3 is TGTGCCACCAGTACCCCGCCCGGGACTAGCGGATCCTACGAGCAGTACTTC.

This clonotype was recorded a few times. This chain links TRBV20-1 with TRBJ2-4; D call uncertain. The CDR3 consists of 14 residues. V was cut by 5 bases and J by 0 bases, with 11 bases left in between. Looked up from germline, CDR1 is DFQATT and CDR2 is SNEGSKA (reference sequence). The CDR3 DNA follows: TGCAGTGCTTCCCGGGCTCTAGCCAAAAACATTCAGTACTTC. It specifies CSASRALAKNIQYF.

Here the CDR3 reads CASSRGYEQYF. CDR3 coding DNA: TGTGCCAGTAGTAGGGGGTACGAGCAGTACTTC. The chain employs TRBV19 and TRBJ2-7; D may match TRBD1 or TRBD2 (5 bases each). The length of the CDR3 is 11 residues. The germline V and J ends were trimmed by 4 bases and 4 bases, with 5 bases remaining between them. Germline V gene data show CDR1 as LNHDA and CDR2 as SQIVND (reference sequence). Full variable domain (missing parts from reference TRBV19 and TRBJ2-7): DGGITQSPKYLFRKEGQNVTLSCEQNLNHDAMYWYRQDPGQGLRLIYYSQIVNDFQKGDIAEGYSVSREKKESFPLTVTSAQKNPTAFYLCASSRGYEQYFGPGTRLTVT.

The J gene is TRBJ1-1, the V gene TRBV6-5; D remains unclear. The V gene's germline CDR1 is MNHEY and CDR2 SVGAGI. The CDR3 sequence is 11 residues long. V shed 4 bases and J shed 6 bases, with 6 bases lying between them. The CDR3 region is CASSLGPEAFF. In nucleotides, the CDR3 is TGTGCCAGCAGTTTAGGTCCTGAAGCTTTCTTT.

This clonotype has a handful of counts. The V call is TRBV27, the J call TRBJ1-2, with a tentative D call TRBD1 (6 bases). CDR1 is MNHEY, CDR2 SMNVEV, per germline (reference sequence). The CDR3 sequence is 16 residues long. Trimming cost V 5 bases and J 0 bases, with 16 bases left between them. CDR3 amino acids: CASSILMGAANYGYTF. The CDR3 region has the DNA TGTGCCAGCAGTATACTGATGGGGGCAGCTAACTATGGCTACACCTTC.

This clonotype was recorded a few times. The chain combines TRBV7-3 with TRBJ2-5; 11 nucleotides line up with TRBD2. The CDR3 is 17 residues long. The J segment lost 1 base and the V segment lost 3 bases, leaving 7 bases of the junction unmatched. Germline assignment: CDR1 SGHTA and CDR2 FQGTGA. The DNA of the CDR3 is TGTGCCAGCAGCTTTTGGCCTAGCGGGGGGATCCAAGAGACCCAGTACTTC. Residues: CASSFWPSGGIQETQYF.

This chain connects TRBV5-8 to TRBJ2-7; D is uncertain. CDR3 length: 13 residues. Trimming removed 0 bases at V and 5 bases at J, with 9 bases between. Germline CDR1 SGHTS, CDR2 YDEGEE. Here the CDR3 DNA reads TGTGCCAGCAGCTTGGCCAGCTACCACGAGCAGTACTTC. Amino acids: CASSLASYHEQYF.

This clonotype was seen a few times. V is TRBV20-1 and J is TRBJ2-7, with TRBD2 as a possible D gene (5 bases). The CDR3 spans 14 residues. V was pared by 3 bases and J by 2 bases, with 14 bases between. Germline CDR1 and CDR2: DFQATT and SNEGSKA (reference sequence). The CDR3 DNA reads TGCAGTGCTAGTCGAGGGCCGTGGGCCTACGAGCAGTACTTC. This gives the protein CSASRGPWAYEQYF.

A word on this clonotype: The junction and the germline gene differ at one end; a read error may be behind it. The V and J genes are TRBV5-1 and TRBJ2-5, with TRBD2 matching over 8 bases. CDR3 length: 13 amino acids. CDR1 is SGHRS, CDR2 YFSETQ, per germline. CDR3 DNA: TGCGCCAGCGCCCAGGGAGCGGGAGAGGCCCAGTACTTC. Translation gives CASAQGAGEAQYF.

The chain carries TRBV7-9 and TRBJ2-7, with D unresolved. Germline CDR1 is SEHNR and CDR2 is FQNEAQ (reference sequence). The CDR3 contains 15 residues. The ends were cut back, 3 bases at V and 1 base at J, with 13 bases in the middle. CDR3 amino acids: CASSFEGLGSYEQYF. The CDR3 bases are TGTGCCAGCAGCTTCGAAGGGCTCGGGTCCTACGAGCAGTACTTC. Full variable domain (missing parts from reference TRBV7-9 and TRBJ2-7): DTGVSQNPRHKITKRGQNVTFRCDPISEHNRLYWYRQTLGQGPEFLTYFQNEAQLEKSRLLSDRFSAERPKGSFSTLEIQRTEQGDSAMYLCASSFEGLGSYEQYFGPGTRLTVT.

The rearrangement links TRBV28 to TRBJ1-1, with 7 nucleotides matching TRBD1. V was clipped by 6 bases and J by 5 bases; unmatched bases: 9. CDR1 MDHEN and CDR2 SYDVKM come from the germline V gene. The CDR3 contains 14 residues. In DNA form, the CDR3 reads TGTGCCAGCAGACCCGGGACAGTAGGTACTGAAGCTTTCTTT. Amino acids: CASRPGTVGTEAFF.

This chain connects TRBV6-2 or TRBV6-3 to TRBJ2-7; D possibly corresponds to TRBD1 (5 bases). Trimming left V 5 bases short and J 6 bases short, with 14 bases between. CDR1 and CDR2 from the germline V gene are MNHEY and SVGEGT. This CDR3 spans 13 amino acids. The CDR3 DNA follows: TGTGCCAGCAGTAGGCCAGTTGGGGCCGAGCAGTACTTC. As protein: CASSRPVGAEQYF.

The V gene is TRBV20-1, the J gene TRBJ1-3; possible D gene TRBD1, 6 bases. Germline lookup yields CDR1 DFQATT and CDR2 SNEGSKA (reference sequence). Trimming removed 1 base at V and 0 bases at J, with 13 bases between. The CDR3 has 16 residues. As DNA, the CDR3 is TGCAGTGCTAGAGGCGCGAGGGGGGCCTCTGGAAACACCATATATTTT. As protein: CSARGARGASGNTIYF.

This clonotype turned up a few times. The chain uses TRBV19 and TRBJ2-7; no clear D gene. In germline, CDR1 is LNHDA, CDR2 SQIVND (reference sequence). V was trimmed by 4 bases and J by 6 bases, leaving 19 bases between them. The CDR3 has 15 amino acids. The CDR3, as DNA: TGTGCCAGTAGTACTTCAGCAGGTAGCTCGGGCGAGCAGTACTTC. Encoded protein: CASSTSAGSSGEQYF.

This clonotype was counted a few times. The J gene is TRBJ1-5, the V gene TRBV19, with a tentative D call TRBD1 (6 bases). V lost 3 bases and J lost 8, with 17 bases in between. The CDR3 totals 15 residues. Germline assignment: CDR1 LNHDA and CDR2 SQIVND (reference sequence). CDR3 protein: CASSIHRAANEPQHF. In DNA, the CDR3 is TGTGCCAGTAGTATCCACAGGGCAGCAAATGAGCCCCAGCATTTT.

The V and J genes are TRBV28 and TRBJ1-5; D is unresolved. Trimming shortened V by 2 bases and J by 6 bases, and 5 bases separated the two germline ends. Germline CDR1 MDHEN, CDR2 SYDVKM. The length of the CDR3 is 12 residues. In nucleotides, the CDR3 is TGTGCCAGCAGTTTAACGGGTCAGCCCCAGCATTTT. Protein product: CASSLTGQPQHF. The variable domain in full, completed from reference TRBV28 and TRBJ1-5, reads DVKVTQSSRYLVKRTGEKVFLECVQDMDHENMFWYRQDPGLGLRLIYFSYDVKMKEKGDIPEGYSVSREKKERFSLILESASTNQTSMYLCASSLTGQPQHFGDGTRLSIL.

V usage is TRBV7-2 and J usage is TRBJ2-1, with 7 bases matching TRBD2. V was clipped by 2 bases and J by 0 bases; unmatched bases: 4. The germline V gene encodes CDR1 SGHTA and CDR2 FQGNSA. There are 16 residues in the CDR3. The CDR3 region has the DNA TGTGCCAGCAGCTTAAGCGGCGGGAGCTCCTACAATGAGCAGTTCTTC. Encoded protein: CASSLSGGSSYNEQFF. Drawing the rest from reference TRBV7-2 and TRBJ2-1, the complete variable domain is GAGVSQSPSNKVTEKGKDVELRCDPISGHTALYWYRQSLGQGLEFLIYFQGNSAPDKSGLPSDRFSAERTGGSVSTLTIQRTQQEDSAVYLCASSLSGGSSYNEQFFGPGTRLTVL.